This T cell receptor (beta chain) was sequenced during a study of CD8 T cells in ankylosing spondylitis. Regarding the study as a whole: According to the report, clones linked to the disease were significantly enriched in matched synovial fluid samples taken from ankylosing spondylitis patients.

TCRdb re-derived calls from the 5' RACE reads in MiXCR, one entry per CDR3 protein. The sample carries roughly 280,000 distinct CDR3 sequences, 15% to 25% recorded once. The germline V gene encodes CDR1 DFQATT and CDR2 SNEGSKA (reference sequence). The V end was cut by 6 bases, the J end by 6 bases, with 6 bases between. The CDR3 sequence is 10 residues long. This clonotype was seen only a few times. Its antigen is not identified. The genes are TRBV20-1 and TRBJ2-1; the D is unclear. The sequenced sample was blood, either unsorted or a sorted T cell fraction (not recorded which). The TCR originated in a male donor with ankylosing spondylitis or in good health (not recorded which). CDR3 sequence: CSATSNEQFF. In DNA, the CDR3 is TGCAGTGCCACCTCCAATGAGCAGTTCTTC.